The 11 T cell receptor beta chains below come from one sample, sequenced in a study of blood T cell repertoires in COVID-19 (dated by TCRdb to 2019 to 2021). The method behind the library was the immunoSEQ multiplex PCR assay. TCRdb took this table from immuneACCESS and kept in-frame rearrangements with V and J called. Such tables lack part of the clones; where checked against another copy, unresolved V genes explain under half of the gap, and the rest is unexplained. The table for this sample lists approximately 150,000 clones; approximately 79% of them were counted only once. Of the sample, about 2.6% falls within the top ten clones. The specimen sequenced was PBMCs or T cells enriched from blood (not recorded which). These receptors came from a man aged 35-49 years with acute COVID-19.

The chain uses TRBV27 and TRBJ1-1; 8 bases map to TRBD1. Unmatched junction bases numbered 6, after V lost 4 bases and J lost 2 bases. The V gene's germline CDR1 is MNHEY and CDR2 SMNVEV (reference sequence). This CDR3 has 15 residues. As DNA, the CDR3 is TGTGCCAGCAGTTCCGCAGGGGGCCCTAACACTGAAGCTTTCTTT. It specifies CASSSAGGPNTEAFF.

The chain has TRBV28 and TRBJ2-5; 8 bases fit TRBD1. This CDR3 comprises 15 residues. The germline gives CDR1 MDHEN, CDR2 SYDVKM. After removal of 3 bases from V and 4 bases from J, the junction contained 7 bases not matched to a gene. The CDR3 DNA sequence: TGTGCCAGCAGTTTCCCAGGGGGCGAGGGAGAGACCCAGTACTTC. Protein: CASSFPGGEGETQYF.

This clone was seen just once. The rearrangement uses TRBV7-9 and TRBJ2-3, with D perhaps matching TRBD2 (5 bases). The V end lost 4 bases, the J end lost 3 bases, and 11 bases lay between the germline ends. Germline V CDR1 and CDR2: SEHNR, FQNEAQ (reference sequence). The CDR3 has 14 residues. The CDR3 DNA sequence: TGTGCCAGCAGCTCTACTAGGGAGACAGATACGCAGTATTTT. Amino acid sequence: CASSSTRETDTQYF.

The chain has TRBV27 and TRBJ2-1, with TRBD1 matching 7 bases. Germline V CDR1 and CDR2: MNHEY, SMNVEV (reference sequence). The V and J ends lost 8 bases and 9 bases, in that order; junction bases with no gene match: 7. The CDR3 is 12 residues long. CDR3 residues: CASLDRDREQFF. CDR3 sequence (DNA): TGTGCCAGCTTAGACAGGGATCGTGAGCAGTTCTTC.

The chain carries TRBV7-2 and TRBJ1-1; D not certain. Germline V CDR1 and CDR2: SGHTA, FQGNSA. Trimming took off 2 bases at V and 1 base at J, with 8 bases between the two ends. This CDR3 region has 14 residues. The CDR3 loop is CASSLQVKNTEAFF. The CDR3 nucleotides are TGTGCCAGCAGCTTACAGGTCAAGAACACTGAAGCTTTCTTT.

The genes are TRBV2 and TRBJ1-2; tentatively, D is TRBD1 (6 bases). Trimming removed 7 bases from V and 7 bases from J, with 16 bases in between. Germline CDR1 SNHLY, CDR2 FYNNEI. The CDR3 runs 13 residues. DNA of the CDR3: TGTGCCAGCAACGTCGAGGGAGGGGGTGGCTACACCTTC. Protein sequence: CASNVEGGGGYTF. Full variable domain (outside the CDR3, taken from reference TRBV2 and TRBJ1-2): EPEVTQTPSHQVTQMGQEVILRCVPISNHLYFYWYRQILGQKVEFLVSFYNNEISEKSEIFDDQFSVERPDGSNFTLKIRSTKLEDSAMYFCASNVEGGGGYTFGSGTRLTVV.

This clone was counted once. The chain is built from TRBV20-1 and TRBJ1-2; D gene ambiguous. The germline gives CDR1 DFQATT, CDR2 SNEGSKA (reference sequence). The V end was cut by 0 bases, the J end by 5 bases, with 4 bases between. The CDR3 covers 11 residues. The CDR3 DNA reads TGCAGTGCTAGAGACAGTTATGGCTACACCTTC. Amino acid sequence: CSARDSYGYTF.

The V call is TRBV21-1, the J call TRBJ1-5; the tabulated D call, TRBD1, remains unverified against the DNA. TRBV21-1 is an annotated pseudogene. This CDR3 is 15 amino acids long. The CDR3 nucleotides read TGTGCCAGCAGCAAACTAGGGGGCAAGGATCAGCCCCAGCATTTT. It is translated as CASSKLGGKDQPQHF.

The CDR3, as DNA: TGTGCCACGCGGCTTGGGGCCAACACTGAAGCTTTCTTT. It encodes CATRLGANTEAFF. The V call is TRBV10-3, the J call TRBJ1-1; possible D gene TRBD1, 5 bases. CDR1 and CDR2 from the germline V gene are ENHRY and SYGVKD. The V end lost 10 bases, the J end lost 2 bases, and 14 bases lay between the germline ends. The CDR3 runs 13 residues.

The table lists this clone with a count of one. This chain links TRBV5-5 with TRBJ2-3; 8 bases line up with TRBD2. Trimming took 5 bases from V and 2 from J; bases not matched to a gene: 10. Germline V gene sequence: CDR1 SGHKS, CDR2 YYEKEE (reference sequence). The length of the CDR3 is 16 residues. CDR3 in DNA: TGTGCCAGCAGGGGGTCAGCGGGAGAAATCACAGATACGCAGTATTTT. It yields the protein CASRGSAGEITDTQYF.

This chain connects TRBV5-1 to TRBJ2-2; perhaps TRBD1 as D (6 bases). V shed 0 bases and J shed 2 bases, with 23 bases lying between them. The CDR3 consists of 20 residues. Germline V gene lookup returns CDR1 SGHRS and CDR2 YFSETQ. CDR3 sequence (DNA): TGCGCCAGCAGCTTGGAAGGTGCACAGGGTCTCCTCGGTAACACCGGGGAGCTGTTTTTT. Translating gives CASSLEGAQGLLGNTGELFF.